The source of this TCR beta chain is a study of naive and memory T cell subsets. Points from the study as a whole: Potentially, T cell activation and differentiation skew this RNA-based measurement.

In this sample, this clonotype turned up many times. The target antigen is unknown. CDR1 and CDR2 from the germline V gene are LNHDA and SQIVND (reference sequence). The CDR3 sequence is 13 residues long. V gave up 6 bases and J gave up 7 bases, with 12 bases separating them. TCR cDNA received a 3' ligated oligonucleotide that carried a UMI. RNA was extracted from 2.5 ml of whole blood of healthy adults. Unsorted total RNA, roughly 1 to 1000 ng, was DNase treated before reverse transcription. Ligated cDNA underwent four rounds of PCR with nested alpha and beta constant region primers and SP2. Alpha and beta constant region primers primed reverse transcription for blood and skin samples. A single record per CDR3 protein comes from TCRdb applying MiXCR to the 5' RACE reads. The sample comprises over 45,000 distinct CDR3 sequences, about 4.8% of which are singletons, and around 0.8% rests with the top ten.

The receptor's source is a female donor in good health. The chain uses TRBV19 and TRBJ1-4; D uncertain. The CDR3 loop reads CASRIGGSEKLFF. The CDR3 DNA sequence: TGTGCCAGTAGAATCGGTGGTAGTGAAAAACTGTTTTTT.